This TCR beta chain was obtained from a study of shared clonotypes between healthy human individuals. Background on the study: Donors had three CD4 naive, three CD4 memory, two CD8 naive and one CD8 memory plate apiece.

V dropped 9 bases and J dropped 5 bases, with 11 bases sitting between them. Per the germline V gene, CDR1 is MNHNY and CDR2 is SVGAGI (reference sequence). CDR3 length equals 11 residues. Overall study results and limits: Though the depth was large, rarefaction showed that sorted-subset sequencing was incomplete.

Only in-frame clones appear in the TCRdb table, and some are missing; sequencing was by immunoSEQ multiplex PCR. The sample contains 2.3 million or so clones, over 90% of which appear only once. Note on this clone: Its antigen is as yet unknown.

Donors were healthy HIV-negative adults without recent acute infections or vaccinations. Only Caucasian adults living in Nashville, Tennessee made up the donor group. The V and J genes are TRBV6-6 and TRBJ2-7, with D perhaps TRBD2 (6 bases). The clonotype originates from a man between 18 and 35 years old in good health. Some clones in this sample may be carry-over from other donors' samples. The sequencing input was naive CD4+ T cells from PBMCs. The subset here: CD45RA+ positively selected. The CDR3 DNA reads TGTGCCAGTTCGGGACTGCACGAGCAGTACTTC. This sequence encodes CASSGLHEQYF.